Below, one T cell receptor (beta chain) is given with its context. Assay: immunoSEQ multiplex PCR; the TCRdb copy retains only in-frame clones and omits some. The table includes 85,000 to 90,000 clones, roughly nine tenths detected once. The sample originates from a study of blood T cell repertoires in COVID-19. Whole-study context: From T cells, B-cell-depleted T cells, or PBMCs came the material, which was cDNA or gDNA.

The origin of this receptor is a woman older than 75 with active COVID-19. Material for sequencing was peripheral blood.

CDR3 in DNA: TGTGCCATCAGACCCGCGGGGGGGTCTGGTCAGCCCCAGCATTTT. Its translation: CAIRPAGGSGQPQHF. This chain connects TRBV10-3 to TRBJ1-5; tentatively, D is TRBD1 (5 bases). The CDR3 spans 15 residues. Germline values: CDR1 ENHRY, CDR2 SYGVKD. Trimming took 6 bases from V and 6 from J, leaving 18 bases between them.